This TCR beta chain comes out of a study of T cell repertoires in cytomegalovirus infection (dated by TCRdb to 2018 to 2020). For context, the study as a whole: Donor HLA type was relevant to the analysis, because carriage of CMV infection together with the matching HLA type was indicated by public TCR beta signatures. The research as a whole found: In both this cohort and an independent cohort of under 450 donors, the cumulative frequency of public TCR beta family members distinguished carriers of CMV infection plus the relevant HLA type. The ex vivo response was dominated by HLA-C-restricted CMV-specific TCR beta clonotypes, which also provided the single most frequent clonotype in two of eight donors.

The CDR3 measures 15 amino acids from cysteine to phenylalanine. The DNA shown is the 45-base CDR3, in frame from base 1. According to the germline V gene, CDR1 reads SGHDT and CDR2 reads YYEEEE. V and J are trimmed by 3 bases and 2 bases, and the gene matches miss 6 bases of the junction. This clonotype has more than one count but fewer than ten. What this receptor recognizes is not known. The sample holds no much larger clone one base away, and base qualities are not on file. Sequencing used an Illumina HiSeq 1500. TCRdb ran its own pipeline on the public reads, namely fastp trimming at Q25 and MiXCR clone calling, and kept in-frame beta chains. One record per CDR3 amino acid sequence lists the most common genes and DNA. In this sample the table shows fewer than 700,000 distinct CDR3 sequences, approximately 24% of which occur a single time. Together, the top ten hold 8% of the sample.

The sample was CD8+ T cells from PBMCs. The chain uses TRBV5-6 and TRBJ1-1; 8 bases in the junction line up with TRBD1. This TCR came from a human donor in good health (CMV status not recorded). Some clones in this sample may be carry-over from other donors' samples. The CDR3 region has the sequence CASSYGTGVNTEAFF. The sequence in DNA is TGTGCCAGCAGCTACGGGACAGGCGTTAACACTGAAGCTTTCTTT.